One sample yielded the 32 T cell receptor beta chains listed below, sequenced in a study of T cell repertoires in cytomegalovirus infection. Their antigen targets remain unknown. MiXCR, run by TCRdb on the reads, gives a single entry per CDR3 protein. The sample consists of about 130,000 distinct CDR3 sequences, around 32% of them appearing once. The sample was CD8+ T cells from cultured PBMCs, taken from culture after CMV antigen stimulation. These receptors all stem from a human donor in good health (CMV status not recorded). Some clones in this sample may be carry-over from other donors' samples.

The chain uses TRBV20-1 and TRBJ2-4, with D uncertain. Trimming removed 6 bases from V and 1 base from J, with 10 bases in between. From germline, CDR1 is DFQATT and CDR2 SNEGSKA (reference sequence). There are 13 residues in the CDR3. In DNA, the CDR3 is TGCAGTGCCCTTCATCCGGCCAAAAACATTCAGTACTTC. Amino acid sequence: CSALHPAKNIQYF.

This clonotype was picked up many times. V is TRBV4-2 and J is TRBJ1-1, with a possible D match to TRBD1 (5 bases). CDR1 is LGHNA and CDR2 is YNFKEQ in the germline V gene. The CDR3 length is 14 residues. With 1 base removed from V and 3 bases from J, the gap between germline ends came to 9 bases. The CDR3 DNA reads as TGTGCCAGCAGCCAAGTGGGGGAGGACACTGAAGCTTTCTTT. It encodes CASSQVGEDTEAFF.

CDR3: CASSLPGQGPEQFF. CDR3 DNA: TGTGCCAGCAGTTTACCGGGACAGGGGCCTGAGCAGTTCTTC. The chain carries TRBV12-3 or TRBV12-4 and TRBJ2-1; 10 bases line up with TRBD1. J gave up 9 bases and V 2 bases, and 4 bases lay outside the gene matches. The CDR3 covers 14 residues.

Ten or more counts support this clonotype. The genes are TRBV7-6 and TRBJ1-1; D is uncertain. Deletions cut 5 bases from V and 2 bases from J, with 9 bases between. Germline CDR1 is SGHVS and CDR2 is FNYEAQ. CDR3 length equals 13 residues. The DNA of the CDR3 is TGTGCCAGCAGCGATCGCCCTAACACTGAAGCTTTCTTT. This encodes CASSDRPNTEAFF.

This clonotype has a handful of counts. The CDR3 DNA is TGTGCCAGCAGTCAAGGAGAGCAGTTCTTC. Protein product: CASSQGEQFF. The genes are TRBV6-1 and TRBJ2-1, with D unresolved. The V end lost 5 bases, the J end lost 10 bases, and 6 bases lay between the germline ends. This CDR3 is built from 10 residues. CDR1 is MNHNS and CDR2 is SASEGT in the germline V gene.

The V and J genes are TRBV7-3 and TRBJ1-1; D remains unclear. The CDR3 loop spans 15 amino acids. Between the trimmed V and J ends, which lost 8 bases and 6 bases, there was a span of 22 bases. Germline CDR1 and CDR2: SGHTA and FQGTGA. The CDR3 spells CASCYKVGLGSEAFF. The CDR3 DNA reads TGTGCCAGCTGCTACAAGGTTGGGTTGGGGTCTGAAGCTTTCTTT.

DNA of the CDR3: TGTGCCAGCAGTCCACAGGGACAGGAAGGTGAGCAGTTCTTC. The encoded protein is CASSPQGQEGEQFF. The V call is TRBV12-3 or TRBV12-4, the J call TRBJ2-1; 8 bases align to TRBD1. The V and J ends lost 5 bases and 9 bases, in that order; junction bases with no gene match: 9. This CDR3 region has 14 residues.

In its sample, this clonotype was seen many times. The chain joins TRBV7-2 to TRBJ1-1; 10 bases line up with TRBD1. V shed 5 bases, J shed 3 bases, and the junction held 15 bases outside the gene matches. Germline CDR1 reads SGHTA; CDR2 reads FQGNSA. The CDR3 has 18 residues. CDR3 region: CASSPGPGQGYMDTEAFF. The CDR3 DNA follows: TGTGCCAGCAGCCCAGGTCCGGGACAGGGGTATATGGACACTGAAGCTTTCTTT.

This chain links TRBV5-6 with TRBJ2-3; D is possibly TRBD1 (5 bases). This CDR3 has 12 residues. Germline loops: CDR1 SGHDT, CDR2 YYEEEE. Trimming left V 5 bases short and J 6 bases short, with 10 bases between. In DNA, the CDR3 is TGTGCCAGCAGTTTCAGGGCGGATACGCAGTATTTT. Translation gives CASSFRADTQYF. Using reference TRBV5-6 and TRBJ2-3 for the parts outside the CDR3, the full variable domain is DAGVTQSPTHLIKTRGQQVTLRCSPKSGHDTVSWYQQALGQGPQFIFQYYEEEERQRGNFPDRFSGHQFPNYSSELNVNALLLGDSALYLCASSFRADTQYFGPGTRLTVL.

This clonotype was recorded a few times. J is TRBJ2-7 and V is TRBV20-1, with TRBD1 matching over 7 bases. The CDR3 totals 17 residues. From germline, CDR1 is DFQATT and CDR2 SNEGSKA (reference sequence). The trim removed 3 bases at V and 0 bases at J, leaving 14 bases unmatched. The CDR3 is CSASDDQGVAFSYEQYF. Written as DNA, the CDR3 is TGCAGTGCTAGTGATGATCAGGGGGTTGCCTTCTCCTACGAGCAGTACTTC.

This clonotype was seen only a few times. The rearrangement uses TRBV27 and TRBJ1-4; D remains ambiguous. In germline, CDR1 is MNHEY, CDR2 SMNVEV (reference sequence). Between the trimmed V and J ends, which lost 3 bases and 2 bases, there was a span of 7 bases. The CDR3 totals 14 residues. This chain's CDR3 is CASSFGQTNEKLFF. CDR3 DNA: TGTGCCAGCAGTTTTGGGCAGACTAATGAAAAACTGTTTTTT.

The rearrangement links TRBV7-6 to TRBJ2-1; D is ambiguous. Germline V CDR1 and CDR2: SGHVS, FNYEAQ. CDR3 length equals 13 residues. Between the trimmed V and J ends, which lost 5 bases and 8 bases, there was a span of 13 bases. CDR3 DNA: TGTGCCAGCAGCCCAGAGGTGGGCTATGAGCAGTTCTTC. Translation: CASSPEVGYEQFF.

This clonotype was seen a few times. CDR3 region: CASSPSPVPTKQPQHF. The CDR3 DNA is TGCGCCAGCAGCCCTTCCCCGGTCCCCACCAAACAGCCCCAGCATTTT. The V gene is TRBV4-1, the J gene TRBJ1-5; D unclear. Trimming removed 4 bases at V and 7 bases at J, with 20 bases between. Germline V gene sequence: CDR1 MGHRA, CDR2 YSYEKL. This CDR3 has 16 residues.

This clonotype was counted a few times. The chain recombines TRBV29-1 with TRBJ2-1, with 13 positions matching TRBD2. The CDR3 is 16 amino acids. V lost 1 base, J lost 4 bases, and 4 bases stayed unmatched. Germline values: CDR1 SQVTM, CDR2 ANQGSEA. CDR3 bases: TGCAGCGTTGAAGGAGGGACTAGCGGGGAGTACAATGAGCAGTTCTTC. Translation: CSVEGGTSGEYNEQFF.

J is TRBJ2-1 and V is TRBV5-1; 7 bases are a match to TRBD1. CDR1 and CDR2 from the germline V gene are SGHRS and YFSETQ. The V gene end was trimmed by 3 bases and the J gene end by 0 bases; junction bases not matched to a gene: 3. This CDR3 has 15 residues. The CDR3 nucleotides are TGCGCCAGCAGCTCGACAGGGACCTCCTACAATGAGCAGTTCTTC. This sequence encodes CASSSTGTSYNEQFF.

V and J are TRBV6-1 and TRBJ1-1; D unresolved. The germline V gene encodes CDR1 MNHNS and CDR2 SASEGT. This CDR3 comprises 13 residues. Trimming stripped 1 base from V and 5 bases from J, with 8 bases between. For the CDR3, the DNA is TGTGCCAGCAGTGAAGGCTCGGGGACTGAAGCTTTCTTT. Translation gives CASSEGSGTEAFF.

This chain links TRBV6-6 with TRBJ1-5, with D possibly matching TRBD1 (5 bases). The CDR3 length is 13 residues. Between the trimmed V and J ends, which lost 2 bases and 6 bases, there was a span of 8 bases. Germline V gene data show CDR1 as MNHNY and CDR2 as SVGAGI (reference sequence). The CDR3 DNA follows: TGTGCCAGCAGTTACATCGGGGGTCAGCCCCAGCATTTT. This sequence encodes CASSYIGGQPQHF.

This clonotype was detected many times. The V and J genes are TRBV12-3 or TRBV12-4 and TRBJ2-3; perhaps TRBD1 as D (7 bases). Trimming cost V 3 bases and J 5 bases, with 12 bases left between them. CDR3 length equals 14 residues. For the CDR3, the DNA is TGTGCCAGCAGTTTGAGACAGGGAGGAGATACGCAGTATTTT. Its translation: CASSLRQGGDTQYF.

This clonotype has a count of ten or more. V and J are TRBV7-6 and TRBJ1-6; D is perhaps TRBD1 (5 bases). The V end lost 1 base, the J end lost 7 bases, and 11 bases lay between the germline ends. Germline lookup yields CDR1 SGHVS and CDR2 FNYEAQ. The CDR3 runs 15 residues. The CDR3 DNA reads TGTGCCAGCAGCTTAGGCAGGGCGCTCAATTCACCCCTCCACTTT. Protein: CASSLGRALNSPLHF.

This clonotype turned up a few times. The V call is TRBV7-9, the J call TRBJ1-2, with 9 bases matching TRBD1. The CDR3 spans 15 residues. Germline V lookup: CDR1 SEHNR, CDR2 FQNEAQ (reference sequence). With V trimmed by 5 bases and J by 6 bases, 10 bases remained unmatched. The CDR3 DNA sequence: TGTGCCAGCAGCAACGAGGGACAGGGTATCAATGGCTACACCTTC. Translating gives CASSNEGQGINGYTF.

The chain recombines TRBV6-6 with TRBJ2-7; 9 bases are a match to TRBD1. J lost 2 bases, V lost 3 bases, and 5 bases had no gene match. This CDR3 has 15 amino acids. CDR1 and CDR2 from the germline V gene are MNHNY and SVGAGI (reference sequence). The CDR3: CASSYGTGLTYEQYF. CDR3 in DNA: TGTGCCAGCAGTTATGGGACAGGGTTAACCTACGAGCAGTACTTC.

V is TRBV18 and J is TRBJ2-3; perhaps D is TRBD1 or TRBD2 (5 bases each). The CDR3 has 13 amino acids. Trimming shortened V by 5 bases and J by 4 bases, and 10 bases separated the two germline ends. The germline V gene has CDR1 KGHSH and CDR2 LQKENI. This CDR3 reads CASSGGTADTQYF. The CDR3 DNA is TGTGCCAGCTCAGGGGGAACTGCAGATACGCAGTATTTT. Full variable domain (outside the CDR3, taken from reference TRBV18 and TRBJ2-3): NAGVMQNPRHLVRRRGQEARLRCSPMKGHSHVYWYRQLPEEGLKFMVYLQKENIIDESGMPKERFSAEFPKEGPSILRIQQVVRGDSAAYFCASSGGTADTQYFGPGTRLTVL.

At least ten counts were recorded for this clonotype. The rearrangement links TRBV19 to TRBJ2-3; D is unresolved. The V and J ends lost 4 bases and 2 bases respectively, with 10 bases between them. The CDR3 has 14 residues. Per germline, CDR1 LNHDA and CDR2 SQIVND (reference sequence). CDR3 nucleotide sequence: TGTGCCAGTAGTAAGGACGGATACACAGATACGCAGTATTTT. As protein: CASSKDGYTDTQYF.

This clonotype showed up just a few times. The V gene is TRBV27, the J gene TRBJ2-1; D possibly corresponds to TRBD2 (6 bases). The V and J ends lost 8 bases and 8 bases respectively, with 13 bases between them. The CDR3 sequence is 12 residues long. The germline CDR1 and CDR2 sequences are MNHEY and SMNVEV (reference sequence). The CDR3 loop is CASHGGRYEQFF. As DNA, the CDR3 is TGTGCCAGCCACGGAGGGCGGTATGAGCAGTTCTTC.

V gene TRBV7-2 combines with J gene TRBJ2-7; D may be TRBD1 (5 bases). The CDR3 consists of 14 residues. V was trimmed by 1 base and J by 6 bases, leaving 13 bases between them. In germline, CDR1 is SGHTA, CDR2 FQGNSA. CDR3 sequence: CASSLVLGLAEQYF. In nucleotides, the CDR3 is TGTGCCAGCAGCTTAGTCCTGGGGCTTGCCGAGCAGTACTTC.

This clonotype was found many times. The J gene is TRBJ2-7, the V gene TRBV7-8; maybe TRBD1 (5 bases). The CDR3 consists of 19 residues. Trimming took 0 bases from V and 3 from J, leaving 24 bases between them. Germline CDR1 and CDR2: SGHVS and FQNEAQ. The CDR3 here is CASSLALGQKLKPHYEQYF. CDR3 DNA sequence: TGTGCCAGCAGCTTAGCCCTGGGGCAGAAACTCAAACCTCACTACGAGCAGTACTTC. Using reference TRBV7-8 and TRBJ2-7 for the parts outside the CDR3, the full variable domain is GAGVSQSPRYKVAKRGQDVALRCDPISGHVSLFWYQQALGQGPEFLTYFQNEAQLDKSGLPSDRFFAERPEGSVSTLKIQRTQQEDSAVYLCASSLALGQKLKPHYEQYFGPGTRLTVT.

This clonotype was found many times. This chain joins TRBV6-2 or TRBV6-3 and TRBJ2-1; possibly TRBD2 for D (5 bases). The germline V and J ends were trimmed by 4 bases and 9 bases, with 10 bases remaining between them. There are 12 residues in the CDR3. From germline, CDR1 is MNHEY and CDR2 SVGEGT. The CDR3 coding sequence is TGTGCCAGCAGTTCGGACTTTGGTGAGCAGTTCTTC. This gives the protein CASSSDFGEQFF.

This clonotype appeared a few times. The chain couples TRBV10-3 to TRBJ1-5; D is unclear. Germline CDR1 ENHRY, CDR2 SYGVKD. There are 15 residues in the CDR3. V gave up 0 bases and J gave up 2 bases, with 8 bases separating them. The CDR3 here is CAISESSDGNQPQHF. The CDR3 region has the DNA TGTGCCATCAGTGAGTCGTCCGACGGCAATCAGCCCCAGCATTTT.

The chain's CDR3 is CASSRVPGQVTEAFF. Written as DNA, the CDR3 is TGTGCCAGCAGCCGCGTCCCGGGACAGGTCACTGAAGCTTTCTTT. The chain joins TRBV7-2 to TRBJ1-1, with TRBD1 matching 8 bases. Germline V gives CDR1 SGHTA, CDR2 FQGNSA. The CDR3 is made up of 15 amino acids. J was trimmed by 4 bases and V by 5 bases; bases with no gene match: 9.

This chain links TRBV15 with TRBJ2-1; D gene ambiguous. Germline assignment: CDR1 LNHNV and CDR2 YYDKDF (reference sequence). The ends were cut back, 5 bases at V and 0 bases at J, with 11 bases in the middle. The CDR3 has 15 amino acids. The CDR3 loop reads CATSLAGNSYNEQFF. CDR3 nucleotides: TGTGCCACCAGCCTCGCAGGTAACTCCTACAATGAGCAGTTCTTC.

Worth noting for this clonotype: The conserved closing phenylalanine or tryptophan is absent in this CDR3, likely reflecting a read error. The chain is built from TRBV7-8 and TRBJ2-6, with TRBD1 as a possible D gene (5 bases). The germline CDR1 and CDR2 sequences are SGHVS and FQNEAQ. V was clipped by 0 bases and J by 0 bases, with 15 bases between them. CDR3 length: 19 residues. CDR3 sequence reads: CASSLAAGSRSSGANVLTY. The CDR3 DNA reads as TGTGCCAGCAGCTTAGCGGCAGGGTCAAGGAGCTCTGGGGCCAACGTCCTGACTTAC.

The rearrangement links TRBV13 to TRBJ2-7; 11 bases are a match to TRBD2. The J segment lost 0 bases and the V segment lost 5 bases, leaving 3 bases of the junction unmatched. This CDR3 region has 15 residues. Germline lookup yields CDR1 PRHDT and CDR2 FYEKMQ (reference sequence). CDR3 bases: TGTGCCAGCAGCCAGGGACTAGCGGCCTCCTACGAGCAGTACTTC. As protein: CASSQGLAASYEQYF.